A selection of T cell receptor beta chains follows, all from one sample in a study of CD8+CD57+ T cells in acquired aplastic anemia. TCRdb re-called the reads through MiXCR, storing one row per CDR3 protein. The data contain 160,000 or so distinct CDR3 sequences, 48% of them singletons. Specimen: sorted CD4+, CD8+, or CD8+CD57+ T cells (not recorded which) from PBMCs. The source is a human donor with aplastic anemia. CDR3s include the opening cysteine and the closing phenylalanine or tryptophan. The order of the fields is D gene, J gene, V gene, clone size, CDR3 DNA, CDR3 protein. The D gene is left open where the match is weak. The size of a clone is reported for some rows only, either as once, few or many, or as a class for expanded clones.

d_call: TRBD1
j_call: TRBJ1-2
v_call: TRBV20-1
clone_size: -
cdr3_nt: TGCAGTGCTAGGCGAGGGGGCGGCTATGGCTACACCTTC
cdr3_aa: CSARRGGGYGYTF

d_call: -
j_call: TRBJ1-3
v_call: TRBV6-5
clone_size: -
cdr3_nt: TGTGCCAGCAGTTACTTACCCATTGTGTACTCTGGAAACACCATATATTTT
cdr3_aa: CASSYLPIVYSGNTIYF

d_call: -
j_call: TRBJ2-6
v_call: TRBV19
clone_size: -
cdr3_nt: TGTGCCAGCGAGGAGAGGTTTGGGGCCAACGTCCTGACTTTC
cdr3_aa: CASEERFGANVLTF

d_call: TRBD1
j_call: TRBJ1-5
v_call: TRBV20-1
clone_size: -
cdr3_nt: TGCAGTGCAGGACAGGGGTATCAGCCCCAGCATTTT
cdr3_aa: CSAGQGYQPQHF

d_call: TRBD2
j_call: TRBJ2-7
v_call: TRBV7-8
clone_size: -
cdr3_nt: TGTGCCAGCAGCTTGGGCGGGAGGGTCTACGAGCAGTACTTC
cdr3_aa: CASSLGGRVYEQYF

d_call: -
j_call: TRBJ2-7
v_call: TRBV7-2
clone_size: many
cdr3_nt: TGTGCCAGCAGCTTCGCTCGAGGGGGTACCTACGAGCAGTACTTC
cdr3_aa: CASSFARGGTYEQYF

d_call: TRBD1
j_call: TRBJ1-3
v_call: TRBV13
clone_size: -
cdr3_nt: TGTGCCAGCAGCCCTCCCACAGGGGCCTCTGGAAACACCATATATTTT
cdr3_aa: CASSPPTGASGNTIYF

d_call: -
j_call: TRBJ2-6
v_call: TRBV5-1
clone_size: many
cdr3_nt: TGCGCCAGCGACTACCAACTAGCATCTGGGGCCAACGTCCTGACTTTC
cdr3_aa: CASDYQLASGANVLTF

d_call: -
j_call: TRBJ1-1
v_call: TRBV20-1
clone_size: -
cdr3_nt: TGCAGTGCTCAAGACGGGCAGAAAGGGAGTGTCACTGAAGCTTTCTTT
cdr3_aa: CSAQDGQKGSVTEAFF

d_call: -
j_call: TRBJ2-5
v_call: TRBV27
clone_size: few
cdr3_nt: TGTGCCAGCAGTCCGGCCCCGGGGGAGACCCAGTACTTC
cdr3_aa: CASSPAPGETQYF

d_call: TRBD2
j_call: TRBJ2-3
v_call: TRBV24-1
clone_size: few
cdr3_nt: TGTGCCACCAGCCGGACTAGCGGAACAGATACGCAGTATTTT
cdr3_aa: CATSRTSGTDTQYF

d_call: -
j_call: TRBJ2-2
v_call: TRBV2
clone_size: many
cdr3_nt: TGTGCCAGCAGTGATGTTCGGGGGCCCGCGAACACCGGGGAGCTGTTTTTT
cdr3_aa: CASSDVRGPANTGELFF

d_call: -
j_call: TRBJ2-5
v_call: TRBV7-9
clone_size: -
cdr3_nt: TGTGCCAGCAGCTTAGGCAGGGCATCCCAAGAGACCCAGTACTTC
cdr3_aa: CASSLGRASQETQYF

d_call: -
j_call: TRBJ2-5
v_call: TRBV12-5
clone_size: many
cdr3_nt: TGTGCTAGTGGTTCCAATCTGGCCCAGTACTTC
cdr3_aa: CASGSNLAQYF

d_call: -
j_call: TRBJ1-1
v_call: TRBV19
clone_size: -
cdr3_nt: TGTGCCAGTAGCCGAGATGGGGCCACTGAAGCTTTCTTT
cdr3_aa: CASSRDGATEAFF

d_call: TRBD1
j_call: TRBJ1-3
v_call: TRBV25-1
clone_size: -
cdr3_nt: TGTGCCAGCAGTGAAGGTCAGGGGGCTGGAAACACCATATATTTT
cdr3_aa: CASSEGQGAGNTIYF

d_call: TRBD1
j_call: TRBJ1-1
v_call: TRBV25-1
clone_size: -
cdr3_nt: TGTGCCAGCAGTGGCGGACAGGGGGTCTTCGGAGCTTTCTTT
cdr3_aa: CASSGGQGVFGAFF

d_call: TRBD2
j_call: TRBJ2-5
v_call: TRBV24-1
clone_size: once
cdr3_nt: TGTGCCACCAGTGACCCCCCTTCCCCTAGCGGGGACCCAAGGTACCAAGAGACCCAGTACTTC
cdr3_aa: CATSDPPSPSGDPRYQETQYF

d_call: -
j_call: TRBJ1-5
v_call: TRBV20-1
clone_size: -
cdr3_nt: TGCAGTGCTACAGGGGGCAATCAGCCCCAGCATTTT
cdr3_aa: CSATGGNQPQHF

d_call: TRBD2
j_call: TRBJ2-3
v_call: TRBV19
clone_size: few
cdr3_nt: TGTGCCAGTAGTAACGGACTAGCGGACACAGATACGCAGTATTTT
cdr3_aa: CASSNGLADTDTQYF

d_call: -
j_call: TRBJ1-1
v_call: TRBV25-1
clone_size: -
cdr3_nt: TGTGCCAGCTCGACCGAGTCGATAGGTGGCGGTGAAGCTTTCTTT
cdr3_aa: CASSTESIGGGEAFF

d_call: TRBD2
j_call: TRBJ2-1
v_call: TRBV29-1
clone_size: -
cdr3_nt: TGCAGCGTTGAACATCCGCTAGCGGCTTCATACAATGAGCAGTTCTTC
cdr3_aa: CSVEHPLAASYNEQFF

d_call: -
j_call: TRBJ2-6
v_call: TRBV29-1
clone_size: many
cdr3_nt: TGCAGCGTGGTTCCTTTGGGGTCTGGGGCCAACGTCCTGACTTTC
cdr3_aa: CSVVPLGSGANVLTF

d_call: TRBD1
j_call: TRBJ2-6
v_call: TRBV29-1
clone_size: -
cdr3_nt: TGCAGCGGCCGGACAGGGACCGGGACAGGGATATCTGGGGCCAACGTCCTGACTTTC
cdr3_aa: CSGRTGTGTGISGANVLTF

d_call: -
j_call: TRBJ2-7
v_call: TRBV5-6
clone_size: many
cdr3_nt: TGTGCCAGCAGCTTGGGAGTGGCTCCTTCCTACGAGCAGTACTTC
cdr3_aa: CASSLGVAPSYEQYF

d_call: -
j_call: TRBJ2-7
v_call: TRBV14
clone_size: -
cdr3_nt: TGTGCCAGCAGCCAAGTGGGTTTATCCTACGAGCAGTACTTC
cdr3_aa: CASSQVGLSYEQYF

d_call: -
j_call: TRBJ1-2
v_call: TRBV10-3
clone_size: few
cdr3_nt: TGTGCCATCAGTGAGACGACAGCCGGTGTGGGCTATGGCTACACCTTC
cdr3_aa: CAISETTAGVGYGYTF

d_call: -
j_call: TRBJ2-1
v_call: TRBV7-6
clone_size: -
cdr3_nt: TGTGCCAGCAGCCCCCGCGGAGATGAGCAGTTCTTC
cdr3_aa: CASSPRGDEQFF

d_call: -
j_call: TRBJ1-4
v_call: TRBV15
clone_size: few
cdr3_nt: TGTGCCACCAGCAGAGATCTGGCAGGGACGGGTGAAAAACTGTTTTTT
cdr3_aa: CATSRDLAGTGEKLFF

d_call: -
j_call: TRBJ1-5
v_call: TRBV15
clone_size: -
cdr3_nt: TGTGCCACCAGCAGAGATCAGGGATATCAGCCCCAGCATTTT
cdr3_aa: CATSRDQGYQPQHF

d_call: -
j_call: TRBJ2-7
v_call: TRBV24-1
clone_size: many
cdr3_nt: TGTGCCACCAGTGATCAGGGATTCTCCTACGAGCAGTACTTC
cdr3_aa: CATSDQGFSYEQYF

d_call: -
j_call: TRBJ2-4
v_call: TRBV5-4
clone_size: few
cdr3_nt: TGTGCCAGCAGCTTAATGTCTCTGGGCAAAAACATTCAGTACTTC
cdr3_aa: CASSLMSLGKNIQYF

d_call: -
j_call: TRBJ1-4
v_call: TRBV2
clone_size: -
cdr3_nt: TGTGCCAGCAGTGAGCAGGGCCTTAATGAAAAACTGTTTTTT
cdr3_aa: CASSEQGLNEKLFF

d_call: TRBD1
j_call: TRBJ2-6
v_call: TRBV24-1
clone_size: few
cdr3_nt: TGTGCCACAGCCACAGGGGCTGGGGCCAACGTCCTGACTTTC
cdr3_aa: CATATGAGANVLTF

d_call: -
j_call: TRBJ2-7
v_call: TRBV10-3
clone_size: -
cdr3_nt: TGTGCCATCAGTGAGGCGGGACGCACCTACGAGCAGTACTTC
cdr3_aa: CAISEAGRTYEQYF

d_call: TRBD2
j_call: TRBJ2-2
v_call: TRBV24-1
clone_size: -
cdr3_nt: TGTGCCACCAGTGCGTCGGGGGGGACCGGGGAGCTGTTTTTT
cdr3_aa: CATSASGGTGELFF

d_call: -
j_call: TRBJ1-1
v_call: TRBV7-2
clone_size: -
cdr3_nt: TGTGCCAGCAGCCCCCTAACTGAAGCTTTCTTT
cdr3_aa: CASSPLTEAFF

d_call: -
j_call: TRBJ2-7
v_call: TRBV20-1
clone_size: many
cdr3_nt: TGCAGTGCTAGTTGGTTAGGGAGGCACGAGCAGTACTTC
cdr3_aa: CSASWLGRHEQYF